These T cell receptor beta chains were read from a single sample in a study of blood T cell repertoires in COVID-19. The table came from immunoSEQ multiplex PCR; TCRdb's copy has only in-frame clones and leaves some out. The sample has 120,000 or so clones, roughly four fifths seen once; the top ten hold 5.5%. The sequenced sample consisted of peripheral blood. The origin of the receptors is a man in his 60s with acute or convalescent COVID-19. Each CDR3 is given with its conserved first and last residue. D genes are given only for firm matches. Rows may omit the clone size; those that give it use once, few, many or a size class.

V,D,size,J,DNA,CDR3
TRBV7-2,.,.,TRBJ2-3,TGTGCCAGCAGCTTGATGGAGCGGCGCACAGATACGCAGTATTTT,CASSLMERRTDTQYF
TRBV19,TRBD1,.,TRBJ2-7,TGTGCCAGTAGTGTGGGACAGGGTCGGTACGAGCAGTACTTC,CASSVGQGRYEQYF
TRBV27,.,.,TRBJ1-1,TGTGCCAGCAGGACCGGGACACGGAACACTGAAGCTTTCTTT,CASRTGTRNTEAFF
TRBV24-1,TRBD1,.,TRBJ1-5,TGTGCCACGGGACAGGGTTTAACTCAGCCCCAGCATTTT,CATGQGLTQPQHF
TRBV11-3,.,once,TRBJ1-4,TGTGCCAGCAGCTTAGTGGCAGGGATTAATGAAAAACTGTTTTTT,CASSLVAGINEKLFF
TRBV5-1,.,once,TRBJ2-7,TGCGCCAGCAGCTTGGGGGCCGGGATCGCCTACGAGCAGTACTTC,CASSLGAGIAYEQYF
TRBV10-3,.,.,TRBJ1-2,TGTGCCATCAGTGAGGGTCGGAGCTATGGGGGCTACACCTTC,CAISEGRSYGGYTF
TRBV4-2,.,few,TRBJ2-7,TGTGCCAGCAGCCTAAACTACGAGCAGTACTTC,CASSLNYEQYF
TRBV4-1,TRBD1,.,TRBJ1-5,TGCGCCAGCAGCCCGACAGGGTCCAATCAGCCCCAGCATTTT,CASSPTGSNQPQHF
TRBV30,TRBD2,.,TRBJ2-3,TGTGCCTGGAGTAGGGGACTAGTAACAGATACGCAGTATTTT,CAWSRGLVTDTQYF
TRBV6-5,.,.,TRBJ2-2,TGTGCCAGCAGCATTGGACAGACGAACACCGGGGAGCTGTTTTTT,CASSIGQTNTGELFF
TRBV15,TRBD1,.,TRBJ2-7,TGTGCCACCAGCAAAGTTCGGACAGGGAGCGAGCAGTACTTC,CATSKVRTGSEQYF
TRBV6-4,.,.,TRBJ2-7,TGTGCCAGCAGATCGGGTCGTCCCCCCTACGAGCAGTACTTC,CASRSGRPPYEQYF
TRBV5-1,TRBD1,once,TRBJ1-2,TGCGCCAGCAGCTCGGGACAGGGGGATTTGGATGGCTACACCTTC,CASSSGQGDLDGYTF
TRBV4-1,TRBD1,.,TRBJ2-1,TGCGCCAGCAGCTGGAGGACAGGGGGCTTCATCGACAATGAGCAGTTCTTC,CASSWRTGGFIDNEQFF
TRBV5-1,.,.,TRBJ2-3,TGCGCCACCCGGCCGGGGACTAGCACAGATACGCAGTATTTT,CATRPGTSTDTQYF
TRBV19,TRBD1,.,TRBJ1-1,TGTGCCAGCTCCCAACAGGGGGAGCGCACTGAAGCTTTCTTT,CASSQQGERTEAFF
TRBV10-2,TRBD2,.,TRBJ2-3,TGCGCCCGCAGTGGGGGGGTGGTCGGAATCACAGATACGCAGTATTTT,CARSGGVVGITDTQYF
TRBV5-6,.,few,TRBJ1-6,TGTGCCAGCAGCTTGGTACGGCAGGGGAAAAATTCACCCCTCCACTTT,CASSLVRQGKNSPLHF
TRBV30,.,.,TRBJ1-2,TGTGCCTGGAGTTATAGGGACTTAGGCTACACCTTC,CAWSYRDLGYTF
TRBV7-3,.,few,TRBJ1-2,TGTGCCAGCAGCTTATCGTCCTTAGCTAACTATGGCTACACCTTC,CASSLSSLANYGYTF
TRBV5-1,.,once,TRBJ2-1,TGCGCCAGCGAGCCTGGGGACTCATCCTACAATGAGCAGTTCTTC,CASEPGDSSYNEQFF
TRBV3-1/TRBV3-2,.,few,TRBJ2-7,TGTGCCAGCAGCCAAGACGGAGGTAATAAGGAGCAGTACTTC,CASSQDGGNKEQYF
TRBV30,TRBD1,.,TRBJ1-2,TGTGCCTGCCGGGCGGACAGGGACTATGGCTACACCTTC,CACRADRDYGYTF
TRBV13,.,.,TRBJ1-6,TGTGCCAGCAGCCAAGGACAATATAATTCACCCCTCCACTTT,CASSQGQYNSPLHF
TRBV21-1,.,.,TRBJ2-1,TGTGCCACCCCCGGGTACGGGAGTCCGTCCCATGAGCAGTTCTTC,CATPGYGSPSHEQFF
TRBV3-1/TRBV3-2,TRBD1,.,TRBJ2-3,TGTGCCAGCAGCCAAGACTTCAGGGGGCTTCTAGTCACAGATACGCAGTATTTT,CASSQDFRGLLVTDTQYF
TRBV18,.,.,TRBJ2-5,TGTGCCAGCTCAGTCGGGATAGGAGAGACCCAGTACTTC,CASSVGIGETQYF
TRBV10-1,.,.,TRBJ2-1,TGCGCCAGCAGTGAGGGGAGCTTGTACAATGAGCAGTTCTTC,CASSEGSLYNEQFF
TRBV25-1,.,few,TRBJ1-2,TGTGCCAGCAGCGCGGCTAACTATGGCTACACCTTC,CASSAANYGYTF
TRBV19,.,many,TRBJ2-2,TGTGCCAGTAGTATGCAGACAGGGACTAACACCGGGGAGCTGTTTTTT,CASSMQTGTNTGELFF
TRBV6-5,TRBD2,.,TRBJ2-3,TGTGCCAGCAGCACTAGCGGGAGGACAGATACGCAGTATTTT,CASSTSGRTDTQYF
TRBV6-1,.,.,TRBJ1-2,TGTGCCAGCAGCGAAGACAAAAACTATGGCTACACCTTC,CASSEDKNYGYTF
TRBV11-2,TRBD1,.,TRBJ2-2,TGTGCCAGCAGCTTCCCGACAGGGTCCACCGGGGAGCTGTTTTTT,CASSFPTGSTGELFF
TRBV4-1,TRBD1,.,TRBJ1-5,TGCGCCAGCAGCCAAAACATACAGGGGTCTCAGCCCCAGCATTTT,CASSQNIQGSQPQHF
TRBV9,.,.,TRBJ1-2,TGTGCCAGCAGCGAGAACAACGGCTACACCTTC,CASSENNGYTF
TRBV14,.,.,TRBJ2-7,TGTGCCAGCAGCCGGGCCCTATTTCAGCACGAGCAGTACTTC,CASSRALFQHEQYF
TRBV7-3,TRBD2,.,TRBJ2-5,TGTGCCAGCAGCTTTAGGGCTAGCGGGAGCCAAGAGACCCAGTACTTC,CASSFRASGSQETQYF
TRBV30,.,.,TRBJ1-2,TGTGCCTGGAGTGTCTCGGCAGGGAGGAATGGCTACACCTTC,CAWSVSAGRNGYTF
TRBV18,TRBD1,few,TRBJ2-7,TGTGCCAGCTCACCGGACAGGGGCCCCTACGAGCAGTACTTC,CASSPDRGPYEQYF
TRBV4-2,TRBD2,.,TRBJ2-3,TGTGCCAGCAGCCAAGGGTGGTCTGGGCGGGGGGAGGCAGATACGCAGTATTTT,CASSQGWSGRGEADTQYF
TRBV19,.,few,TRBJ1-5,TGTGCCAGTAATGGACCGGGGCAGGGGTCCCAGCCCCAGCATTTT,CASNGPGQGSQPQHF
TRBV6-5,TRBD1,.,TRBJ2-7,TGTGCCAACCGGACAGGGTCCTACGAGCAGTACTTC,CANRTGSYEQYF
TRBV24-1,TRBD2,few,TRBJ2-2,TGTGCCACCAGTGATAGAGCTTCGAGCGGGAGACGTGGCGGGGAGCTGTTTTTT,CATSDRASSGRRGGELFF
TRBV5-1,TRBD2,.,TRBJ2-5,TGCGCCAGCAGCTTGGTTGGAGGGCTAGCGGGAGGTGGTCGTGAGACCCAGTACTTC,CASSLVGGLAGGGRETQYF
TRBV18,.,.,TRBJ1-5,TGTGCCAGCTCACCGGAGGGTAACAATCAGCCCCAGCATTTT,CASSPEGNNQPQHF
TRBV19,.,.,TRBJ2-1,TGTGCCAGTAGGGTGGACAGCTCCTACAATGAGCAGTTCTTC,CASRVDSSYNEQFF
TRBV2,TRBD1,.,TRBJ2-7,TGTGCCAGCAGGACACAGGGGAATTCCTACGAGCAGTACTTC,CASRTQGNSYEQYF
TRBV30,TRBD2,.,TRBJ2-7,TGTGCCTGGAATCGGCTAGCGGGGCCCTACGAGCAGTACTTC,CAWNRLAGPYEQYF
TRBV4-2,.,.,TRBJ2-7,TGTGCCAGCAGACAAGGAATAAGTGGTAGCTCCTACGAGCAGTACTTC,CASRQGISGSSYEQYF
TRBV3-1/TRBV3-2,TRBD1,.,TRBJ2-1,TGTGCCAGCAGCCAAGTTCCGGGACAGGGGGCGGTTGAGCAGTTCTTC,CASSQVPGQGAVEQFF
TRBV6-5,TRBD1,.,TRBJ2-4,TGTGCCAGCAGTTACGAACAGGGGGCCAAAAACATTCAGTACTTC,CASSYEQGAKNIQYF